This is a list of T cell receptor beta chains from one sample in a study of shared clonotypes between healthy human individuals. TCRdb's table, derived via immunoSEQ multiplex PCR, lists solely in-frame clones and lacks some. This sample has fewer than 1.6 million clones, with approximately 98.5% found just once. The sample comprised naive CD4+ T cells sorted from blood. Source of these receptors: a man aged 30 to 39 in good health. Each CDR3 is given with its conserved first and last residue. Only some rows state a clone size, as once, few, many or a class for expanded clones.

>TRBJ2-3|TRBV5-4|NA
CASRTGPGGDTQYF
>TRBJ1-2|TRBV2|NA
CASSDIPGGDYGYTF
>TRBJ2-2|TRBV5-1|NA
CASSLGTSRNTGELFF
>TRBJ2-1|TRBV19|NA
CASRDGSYNEQFF
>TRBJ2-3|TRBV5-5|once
CASSPSYSGADTQYF
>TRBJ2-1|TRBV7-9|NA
CASSSRGRAQGNEQFF
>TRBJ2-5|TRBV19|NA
CASSIGQLSTQYF
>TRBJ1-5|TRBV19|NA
CASSIRQPSGTQHF
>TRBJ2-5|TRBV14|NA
CASSPWRGETQYF
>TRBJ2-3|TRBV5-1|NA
CASSQGQASTDTQYF
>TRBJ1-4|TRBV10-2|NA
CASRGATNEKLFF
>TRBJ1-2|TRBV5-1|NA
CASSDSGTDYGYTF
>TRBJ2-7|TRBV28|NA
CASRGTGGPYEQYF
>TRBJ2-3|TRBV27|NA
CASSLSILSRTTDTQYF
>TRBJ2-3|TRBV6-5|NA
CASVAGDPTDTQYF
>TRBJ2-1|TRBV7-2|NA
CASSPRLAGSSYNEQFF
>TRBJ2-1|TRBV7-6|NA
CASSLGRALGYEQFF
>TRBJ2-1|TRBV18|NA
CASSPNGGRLLNEQFF
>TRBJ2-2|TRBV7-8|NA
CASSLGGGLNTGELFF
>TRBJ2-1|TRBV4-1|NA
CASSSPSRSYNEQFF
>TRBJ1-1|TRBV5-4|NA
CASSLAGLQVNTEAFF
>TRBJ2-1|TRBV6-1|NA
CASRGPKLAGAELF
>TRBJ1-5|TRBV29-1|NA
CSVATGNVGNQPQHF
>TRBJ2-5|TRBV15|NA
CATSRIVPDRAQETQYF
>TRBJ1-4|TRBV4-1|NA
CASSHRDSENEKLFF
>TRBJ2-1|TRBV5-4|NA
CASSSLRAGDYNEQFF
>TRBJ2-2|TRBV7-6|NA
CASSLSRWNTGELFF
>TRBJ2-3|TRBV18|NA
CASSPLAGGSVFSGTDTQYF
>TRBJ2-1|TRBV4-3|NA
CASSRGLAGGLEQFF
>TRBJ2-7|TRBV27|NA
CASSLSPTEEQYF
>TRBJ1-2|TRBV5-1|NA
CASSLEGHYGYTF
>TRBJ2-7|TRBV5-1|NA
CASSLPRTSGRNSYEQYF
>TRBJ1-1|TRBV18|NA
CASSPGSMNTEAFF
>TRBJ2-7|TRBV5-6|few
CASSWGTYEQYF
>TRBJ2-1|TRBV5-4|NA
CASSPIAGVAYNEQFF
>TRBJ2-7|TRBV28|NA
CASSVRAGQYF
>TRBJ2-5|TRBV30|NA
CAWSPAQKETQYF
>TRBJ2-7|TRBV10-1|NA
CASSEGPGPYEQYF
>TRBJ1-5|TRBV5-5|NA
CASSFRGSNQPQHF